This TCR beta chain was found in a study of graft-versus-host responses after intestinal transplantation. Overall study: The transplants performed in recipients were multivisceral, liver-intestinal, or isolated intestinal. Tacrolimus plus steroids were given to all recipients for approximately 3 years, preceded by anti-thymocyte globulin induction. Broader study findings: GvH clones appeared in recipient marrow, some first in ileum or blood. Early post-transplant HvG declines were associated with peak circulating GvH clone levels.

The method was immunoSEQ multiplex PCR; TCRdb's version includes in-frame clones alone and lacks a portion of them. The sample consists of about 100,000 clones, roughly 87% of them appearing once. Turning to this clone: Its antigen is not known.

Trimming removed 4 bases from V and 5 bases from J; junction bases left unmatched: 10. The CDR3 has 15 residues. The gene calls are TRBV5-3 and TRBJ2-5; TRBD1 matches 8 bases. TRBV5-3 is identified as an open reading frame with a role that is uncertain. Sequenced material: unstimulated CD4+ T cells sorted from spleen or lymph node cells, taken before transplant. This clonotype was sampled from a human donor who was the organ donor for an intestinal transplant. Here the CDR3 reads CARSEGQDVLETQYF. CDR3 DNA sequence: TGTGCCAGAAGCGAGGGACAGGACGTTTTGGAGACCCAGTACTTC.